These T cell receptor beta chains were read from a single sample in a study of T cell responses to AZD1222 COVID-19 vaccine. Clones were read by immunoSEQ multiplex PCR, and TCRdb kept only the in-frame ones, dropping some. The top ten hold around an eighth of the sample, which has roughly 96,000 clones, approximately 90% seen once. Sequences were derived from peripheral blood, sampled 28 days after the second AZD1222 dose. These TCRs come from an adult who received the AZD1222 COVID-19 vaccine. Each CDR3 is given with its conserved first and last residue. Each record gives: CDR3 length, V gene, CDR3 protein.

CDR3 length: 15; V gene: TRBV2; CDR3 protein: CASSSQGMFSEKLFF
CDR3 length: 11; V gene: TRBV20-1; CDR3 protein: CSAQKQDTQYF
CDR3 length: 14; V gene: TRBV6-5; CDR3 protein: CASSYSRGDYGYTF
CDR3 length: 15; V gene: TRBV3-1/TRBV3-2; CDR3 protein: CASSSGTGQHNEQFF
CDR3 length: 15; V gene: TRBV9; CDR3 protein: CASSVTGARETEAFF
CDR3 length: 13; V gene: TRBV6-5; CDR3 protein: CASSYGTGSGYTF
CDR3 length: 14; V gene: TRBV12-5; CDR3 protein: CASGLTPFQETQYF
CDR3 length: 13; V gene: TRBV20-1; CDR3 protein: CSASSGITYEQYF
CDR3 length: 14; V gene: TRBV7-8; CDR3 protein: CASGWGHDKNIQYF
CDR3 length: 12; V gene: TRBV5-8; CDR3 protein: CASSLAQRGYTF
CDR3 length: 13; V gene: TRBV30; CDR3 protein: CAWSVQGSYGYTF
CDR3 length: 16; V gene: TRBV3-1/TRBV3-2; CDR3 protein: CASSQGVMGTYNEQFF
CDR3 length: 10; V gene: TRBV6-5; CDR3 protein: CARSNSPLHF
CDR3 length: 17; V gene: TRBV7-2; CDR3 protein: CASSLVGEGAGNQPQHF
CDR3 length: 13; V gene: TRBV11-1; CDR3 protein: CASSLVMGAEAFF
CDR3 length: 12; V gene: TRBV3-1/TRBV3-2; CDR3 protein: CASSQVGTSRVF
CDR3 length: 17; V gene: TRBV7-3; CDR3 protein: CASSRNGWGAGANVLTF
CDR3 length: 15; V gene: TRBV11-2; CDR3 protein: CASSLAPGPHNEQFF
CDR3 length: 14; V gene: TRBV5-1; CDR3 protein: CASSSRGTNEKLFF
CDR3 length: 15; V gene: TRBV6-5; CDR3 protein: CASSQGTGGYYEQYF
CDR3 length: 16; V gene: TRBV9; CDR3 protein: CASSQIDRATGNTIYF
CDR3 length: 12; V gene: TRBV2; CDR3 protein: CASDQGPDTQYF
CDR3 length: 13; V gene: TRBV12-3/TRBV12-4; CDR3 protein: CASKISGYNEQFF
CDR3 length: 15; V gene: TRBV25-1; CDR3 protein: CASSDAGASYNEQFF
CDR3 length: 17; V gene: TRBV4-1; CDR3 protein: CASSQAPWDRKIYEQYF
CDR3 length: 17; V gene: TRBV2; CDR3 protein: CASSGGTGTSGANVLTF
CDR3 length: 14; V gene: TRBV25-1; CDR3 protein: CASSDQDNFAEAFF
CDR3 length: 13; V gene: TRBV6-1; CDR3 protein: CASSETGNTEAFF
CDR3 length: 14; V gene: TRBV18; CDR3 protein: CASSQDDVANEQFF
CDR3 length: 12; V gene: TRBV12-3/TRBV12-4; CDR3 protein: CASSLSSGELFF
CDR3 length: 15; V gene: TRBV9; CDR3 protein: CASSGTGWGTGELFF
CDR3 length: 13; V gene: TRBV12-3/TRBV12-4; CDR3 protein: CASRNSTVYGYTF
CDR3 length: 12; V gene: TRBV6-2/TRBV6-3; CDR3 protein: CASSYSTGKLFF
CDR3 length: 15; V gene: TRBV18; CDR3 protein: CASSPPTAGRGEQYF
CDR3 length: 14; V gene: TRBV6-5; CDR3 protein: CASERGAGNQPQHF
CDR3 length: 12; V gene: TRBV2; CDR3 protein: CASSQGYTEAFF
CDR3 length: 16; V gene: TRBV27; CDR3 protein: CASSVGTSGLTGELFF
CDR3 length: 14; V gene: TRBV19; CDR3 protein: CASRGLLSNQPQHF
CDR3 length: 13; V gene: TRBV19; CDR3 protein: CASTHNMNTEAFF
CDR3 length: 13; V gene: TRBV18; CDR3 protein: CASSRGGETEAFF
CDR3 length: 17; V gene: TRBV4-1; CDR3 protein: CASSLSVGRQGNQPQHF
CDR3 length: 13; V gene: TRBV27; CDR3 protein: CASSFPGQETQYF
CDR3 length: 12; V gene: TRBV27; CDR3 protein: CASQSGANVLTF